Listed below are T cell receptor beta chains from one sample, sequenced in a study of T cells expressing NK-cell markers. TCRdb reprocessed the 5' RACE reads, keeping one entry per CDR3 protein, no DNA. The specimen's table records 250,000 to 300,000 distinct CDR3 sequences. The sample taken for sequencing was blood T cells: a sorted CD56 or NKG2C T cell subset, CD4+ or CD8+ T cells, or bulk PBMC T cells (not recorded which). These receptors were obtained from a woman between 18 and 69 years old in good health. Each CDR3 is given with its conserved first and last residue. Fields, in order: V gene, J gene, CDR3 protein.

TRBV10-2	TRBJ2-4	CASSEQGAAKNIQYF
TRBV5-1	TRBJ2-4	CASSRGDDIQYF
TRBV5-1	TRBJ2-2	CASSLSQPNTGELFF
TRBV11-2	TRBJ2-1	CASSLRGPSSYNEQFF
TRBV12-3/TRBV12-4	TRBJ1-5	CASSLVRNQPQHF
TRBV20-1	TRBJ2-1	CSARDYGHNEQFF
TRBV5-1	TRBJ2-5	CASSLNRARETQYF
TRBV5-1	TRBJ2-3	CASSLSRDRADTQYF
TRBV10-3	TRBJ2-3	CAITSSGVGDTQYF
TRBV5-1	TRBJ2-5	CASSLRFEETQYF
TRBV14	TRBJ1-2	CASSQTGRANYGYTF
TRBV7-2	TRBJ1-4	CASSLAPATNEKLFF
TRBV4-2	TRBJ2-7	CASGVLAGVLYEQYF
TRBV5-4	TRBJ2-5	CASSLASRFVRETQYF
TRBV7-9	TRBJ2-1	CASSLDGTGGYNEQFF
TRBV7-2	TRBJ2-1	CASSAGQGPYNEQFF
TRBV6-2/TRBV6-3	TRBJ2-1	CASSWTSDSYNEQFF
TRBV28	TRBJ2-1	CASSGSSYNEQFF
TRBV18	TRBJ2-5	CASSPRSGAQETQYF
TRBV11-3	TRBJ2-7	CASSSGLAGAYEQYF
TRBV12-3/TRBV12-4	TRBJ2-1	CASSFRREYRNEQFF
TRBV18	TRBJ2-1	CASSLSSSGSSYNEQFF
TRBV3-1	TRBJ2-6	CASSRTGSGANVLTF
TRBV11-2	TRBJ1-5	CASSLDGTGNQPQHF
TRBV12-3/TRBV12-4	TRBJ1-2	CASSPMGGTLLGYTF
TRBV29-1	TRBJ1-1	CSGHPAGGANTEAFF
TRBV7-3	TRBJ2-6	CASSHKTVSGANVLTF
TRBV7-2	TRBJ2-3	CASSPRLGTDTQYF
TRBV3-1	TRBJ2-7	CASSQDAGRTYEQYF
TRBV5-1	TRBJ2-2	CASSLDPAGANTGELFF
TRBV7-9	TRBJ1-1	CASSLGAQNTEAFF
TRBV6-1	TRBJ2-3	CASSPRTWDTQYF
TRBV27	TRBJ1-2	CASSFAQRVNYGYTF
TRBV6-4	TRBJ1-1	CASSDGQAEAFF
TRBV9	TRBJ1-2	CASSVEGHANYGYTF
TRBV20-1	TRBJ2-5	CSARVQETQYF
TRBV7-6	TRBJ2-1	CASSLAGTPNEQFF
TRBV7-6	TRBJ1-4	CASSLAAGAATNEKLFF
TRBV7-3	TRBJ2-3	CASSLEGEGTDTQYF
TRBV7-2	TRBJ2-1	CASSSSLAGDGVEQFF
TRBV5-1	TRBJ2-7	CASSLNAGSYEQYF